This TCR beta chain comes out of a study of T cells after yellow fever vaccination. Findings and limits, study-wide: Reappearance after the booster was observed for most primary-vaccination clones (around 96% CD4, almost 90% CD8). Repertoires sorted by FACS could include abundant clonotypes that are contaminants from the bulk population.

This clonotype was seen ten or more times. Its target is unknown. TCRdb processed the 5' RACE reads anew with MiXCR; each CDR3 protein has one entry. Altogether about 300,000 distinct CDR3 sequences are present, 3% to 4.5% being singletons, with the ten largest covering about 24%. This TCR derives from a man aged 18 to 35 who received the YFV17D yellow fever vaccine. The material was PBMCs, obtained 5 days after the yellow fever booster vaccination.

As DNA, the CDR3 is TGCGCCAGCAGCCCTGGGCGGGGTTCCTATGGCTACACCTTC. Encoded protein: CASSPGRGSYGYTF. V is TRBV5-1 and J is TRBJ1-2; no reliable D call. Trimming took off 4 bases at V and 4 bases at J, with 14 bases between the two ends. CDR1 SGHRS and CDR2 YFSETQ come from the germline V gene. CDR3 length: 14 amino acids.